This TCR delta chain was identified in a study of γδ T cells in repeated Plasmodium falciparum infection. Gammadelta T cells were flow-sorted from PBMC into Vgamma9/Vdelta2+ and Vdelta2-negative populations for bulk analysis. Concerning this clone: A far larger clone differs by one base, so this is likely a read error. Additional DNA sequences in this sample encode the identical CDR3.

The V and J ends lost 0 bases and 0 bases respectively, with 32 bases between them. CDR3 length: 23 amino acids. Germline-derived CDR1 and CDR2 are TSWWSYY and QGS. TCRdb fed the multiplex PCR reads into CATT to redo clone calling. This table has 93,000 or so delta-chain clones, more than 0.85% appearing once. The sample consisted of gamma-delta T cells from blood. The chain is built from TRDV1 and TRDJ1; the D gene is possibly TRDD2 (6 bases). The J gene was not available in TCRdb and was assigned here by matching the DNA to germline segments. This clonotype was obtained from a pool of human donors (malaria-infected and uninfected, not separated). CDR3 region: CALGELGFFLPRSRGRYTDKLIF. CDR3 bases: TGTGCTCTTGGGGAACTAGGATTCTTCCTGCCCAGGTCTCGGGGACGGTACACCGATAAACTCATCTTT.